The rows below give T cell receptor beta chains drawn from one sample of a study of human T cells and chemical hapten exposure. TCRdb itself ran the RACE reads through MiXCR, one entry per CDR3 protein. The repertoire includes over 50,000 distinct CDR3 sequences, more than 9.5% of them detected once, and roughly 1.8% sits in the top ten. The specimen was whole blood, collected in connection with sensitization to the hapten diphenylcyclopropenone (DPC). These receptors were taken from a woman aged 40 to 49 with alopecia areata. Some clones in this sample may be carry-over from other donors' samples. The CDR3 runs from the conserved cysteine through the conserved F or W. A D gene is named only where the DNA matches it firmly. Size values are once, few and many counts, or a class for expanded clones, and some rows have none.

clone size	V gene	J gene	D gene	CDR3 protein	CDR3 DNA
-	TRBV13	TRBJ2-1	-	CASSSFPPGASGAYVQFF	TGTGCCAGCAGCTCCTTTCCCCCGGGGGCTAGCGGAGCGTACGTGCAGTTCTTC
few	TRBV2	TRBJ1-6	-	CASRDQSSYNSPLHF	TGTGCCAGCAGGGATCAGAGCTCCTATAATTCACCCCTCCACTTT
-	TRBV2	TRBJ2-1	TRBD2	CASSPLELAGLYLSYNEQFF	TGTGCCAGCAGTCCTCTAGAACTAGCGGGACTCTATCTCTCCTACAATGAGCAGTTCTTC
-	TRBV28	TRBJ2-1	-	CASWGGIFYNEQFF	TGTGCCAGCTGGGGCGGGATCTTCTACAATGAGCAGTTCTTC
once	TRBV12-3/TRBV12-4	TRBJ1-5	TRBD1	CASRPGQEHQPQHF	TGTGCCAGCAGGCCTGGACAGGAACATCAGCCCCAGCATTTT
-	TRBV7-9	TRBJ2-1	TRBD2	CASSHTGRAGNEQFF	TGTGCCAGCAGCCACACCGGGAGGGCCGGGAATGAGCAGTTCTTC
many	TRBV7-8	TRBJ1-2	TRBD1	CASSLRQGIGYGYTF	TGTGCCAGCAGCCTTCGACAGGGCATCGGCTATGGCTACACCTTC
-	TRBV27	TRBJ2-1	TRBD2	CASSYELAGFYNEQFF	TGTGCCAGCAGTTACGAGCTAGCGGGATTCTACAATGAGCAGTTCTTC
-	TRBV16	TRBJ2-7	-	CASSQVFQGPPYEQYF	TGTGCCAGCAGCCAAGTATTCCAGGGTCCCCCCTACGAGCAGTACTTC
many	TRBV4-2	TRBJ1-1	-	CASSQDLGKAFF	TGTGCCAGCAGCCAAGATCTAGGGAAAGCTTTCTTT
few	TRBV18	TRBJ1-1	TRBD1	CASSLGTGDTEAFF	TGTGCCAGCTCACTTGGGACAGGGGACACTGAAGCTTTCTTT
many	TRBV3-1	TRBJ2-1	TRBD1	CASSHRGQAYNEQFF	TGTGCCAGCAGCCACCGGGGACAGGCCTACAATGAGCAGTTCTTC
many	TRBV5-1	TRBJ1-2	TRBD1	CASSPGGGQGDYGYTF	TGCGCCAGCAGCCCCGGCGGGGGACAGGGAGATTATGGCTACACCTTC
many	TRBV4-1	TRBJ1-5	-	CASKEGQGSNQPQHF	TGCGCCAGCAAGGAGGGGCAGGGATCGAATCAGCCCCAGCATTTT
-	TRBV3-1	TRBJ2-7	TRBD1	CASSQGQGTPVEQYF	TGTGCCAGCAGCCAGGGACAGGGGACGCCTGTCGAGCAGTACTTC
few	TRBV5-1	TRBJ2-5	TRBD1	CASSLSQGAYETQYF	TGCGCCAGCAGCTTATCACAGGGGGCGTATGAGACCCAGTACTTC